Below, 29 T cell receptor beta chains from the same sample are listed, as sequenced in a study of neurological immune-mediated disorders. TCRdb processed the 5' RACE reads anew with MiXCR; each CDR3 protein has one entry. The sample carries over 60,000 distinct CDR3 sequences, 4% to 6% recorded once. The sample was PBMCs. Source of these receptors: a woman aged 25 to 45 with multiple sclerosis.

The V call is TRBV20-1, the J call TRBJ2-1, with 8 bases matching TRBD2. This CDR3 is 15 amino acids long. Germline trimming cut 6 bases from V and 3 bases from J; bases unmatched to any gene: 10. CDR1 is DFQATT and CDR2 is SNEGSKA in the germline V gene (reference sequence). This CDR3 reads CSAVPLAESYNEQFF. For the CDR3, the DNA is TGCAGTGCCGTCCCACTAGCGGAAAGCTACAATGAGCAGTTCTTC.

In its sample, this clonotype was seen a few times. The chain joins TRBV20-1 to TRBJ2-5, with TRBD2 identical over 8 bases. The junction had 8 bases not matched to a gene; V was cut back by 6 bases and J by 5 bases. The length of the CDR3 is 13 residues. In germline, CDR1 is DFQATT, CDR2 SNEGSKA (reference sequence). The chain's CDR3 is CSAKRTSRETQYF. The CDR3 bases are TGCAGTGCCAAGAGGACTAGCCGTGAGACCCAGTACTTC.

This clonotype was counted at least ten times. J is TRBJ1-5 and V is TRBV12-3 or TRBV12-4; D is unresolved. V was clipped by 3 bases and J by 5 bases, with 11 bases between them. The CDR3 loop spans 14 amino acids. The CDR3 DNA is TGTGCCAGCAGTTTGGGTTTGGGGTATCAGCCCCAGCATTTT. Translation: CASSLGLGYQPQHF.

In this sample, this clonotype turned up many times. This chain joins TRBV27 and TRBJ2-1; tentatively, D is TRBD2 (5 bases). The V gene lost 7 bases and the J gene lost 9 bases, with 13 bases spanning the gap. The CDR3 length is 12 residues. Germline V gives CDR1 MNHEY, CDR2 SMNVEV (reference sequence). The CDR3 DNA is TGTGCCAGCACGGAGCGGTTCGGTGAGCAGTTCTTC. It yields the protein CASTERFGEQFF.

This clonotype has a count of ten or more. The CDR3: CAITQLVSGEQYF. The CDR3 bases are TGTGCCATCACGCAACTAGTCAGTGGGGAGCAGTACTTC. The chain is built from TRBV10-3 and TRBJ2-7; D possibly corresponds to TRBD2 (5 bases). This CDR3 contains 13 residues. CDR1 and CDR2 from the germline V gene are ENHRY and SYGVKD. With 7 bases removed from V and 7 bases from J, the gap between germline ends came to 17 bases.

This clonotype was detected ten times or more. The chain joins TRBV20-1 to TRBJ2-3; 10 bases match TRBD2. Germline V gives CDR1 DFQATT, CDR2 SNEGSKA (reference sequence). This CDR3 is 15 amino acids long. V lost 1 base, J lost 2 bases, and 3 bases stayed unmatched. The CDR3 nucleotides are TGCAGTGCTAGAGGGACTAGCGGACTCACAGATACGCAGTATTTT. This encodes CSARGTSGLTDTQYF.

In this sample, this clonotype turned up many times. This sequence joins TRBV20-1 and TRBJ2-5, with D possibly matching TRBD1 (6 bases). V lost 2 bases and J lost 8, with 21 bases in between. The CDR3 sequence is 15 residues long. Looked up from germline, CDR1 is DFQATT and CDR2 is SNEGSKA (reference sequence). The CDR3 here is CSARTDRPPTETQYF. Here the CDR3 DNA reads TGCAGTGCTAGAACCGACAGGCCGCCAACAGAAACCCAGTACTTC.

There are many counts of this clonotype. The chain joins TRBV5-1 to TRBJ2-1; tentative D call: TRBD2 (5 bases). With 4 bases removed from V and 1 base from J, the gap between germline ends came to 12 bases. The CDR3 covers 15 residues. Germline values: CDR1 SGHRS, CDR2 YFSETQ. This CDR3 is CASSTRTDSYNEQFF. The CDR3, as DNA: TGCGCCAGCAGCACCAGGACTGATTCCTACAATGAGCAGTTCTTC.

There are many counts of this clonotype. The J gene is TRBJ2-7, the V gene TRBV5-6, with TRBD1 identical over 11 bases. From germline, CDR1 is SGHDT and CDR2 YYEEEE. V lost 2 bases and J lost 4; bases outside the gene matches: 5. The CDR3 extends over 15 amino acids. As DNA, the CDR3 is TGTGCCAGCAGCTTAACCGGGACAGGGGGATACGAGCAGTACTTC. It encodes CASSLTGTGGYEQYF.

This clonotype came up many times. J is TRBJ2-2 and V is TRBV6-5, with TRBD1 matching 8 bases. The J segment lost 5 bases and the V segment lost 2 bases, leaving 1 base of the junction unmatched. Germline assignment: CDR1 MNHEY and CDR2 SVGAGI. The CDR3 totals 14 residues. The DNA of the CDR3 is TGTGCCAGCAGTTACACAGGGGGGACCGGGGAGCTGTTTTTT. The encoded protein is CASSYTGGTGELFF.

This clonotype appeared many times. The CDR3 loop is CASSLSGGRGTEAFF. CDR3 coding DNA: TGCGCCAGCAGCTTGAGCGGGGGTAGGGGGACTGAAGCTTTCTTT. J is TRBJ1-1 and V is TRBV5-1, with a possible D match to TRBD1 (6 bases). Germline lookup yields CDR1 SGHRS and CDR2 YFSETQ. This CDR3 comprises 15 residues. Between the trimmed V and J ends, which lost 1 base and 5 bases, there was a span of 15 bases.

This clonotype was observed at least ten times. The chain employs TRBV5-1 and TRBJ2-5; 13 bases agree with TRBD2. J was trimmed by 2 bases and V by 0 bases; bases with no gene match: 1. The length of the CDR3 is 16 residues. Germline values: CDR1 SGHRS, CDR2 YFSETQ. The CDR3 nucleotides are TGCGCCAGCAGCTTGGGGGGACTAGCGGGGCAAGAGACCCAGTACTTC. This codes for CASSLGGLAGQETQYF.

The rearrangement links TRBV4-1 to TRBJ1-1, with 7 bases that match TRBD1. The germline V gene has CDR1 MGHRA and CDR2 YSYEKL. There are 14 residues in the CDR3. V trimming: 7 bases; J trimming: 7 bases; junction bases outside the gene matches: 12. The CDR3 region has the DNA TGCGCCAGCAATCAAGCTACAGGGGACCTTGAAGCTTTCTTT. It is translated as CASNQATGDLEAFF.

In this sample, this clonotype turned up many times. The chain combines TRBV5-1 with TRBJ2-5; 10 bases fit TRBD2. CDR3 length: 16 amino acids. Germline CDR1 is SGHRS and CDR2 is YFSETQ. Unmatched junction bases numbered 3, after V lost 0 bases and J lost 1 base. As DNA, the CDR3 is TGCGCCAGCAGCTTGGAAGGGACTAGCGCCCAAGAGACCCAGTACTTC. Its protein is CASSLEGTSAQETQYF.

There are many counts of this clonotype. The rearrangement joins TRBV5-1 to TRBJ1-2; 10 positions agree with TRBD1. The CDR3 has 15 amino acids. After removal of 0 bases from V and 7 bases from J, the junction contained 6 bases not matched to a gene. Germline V CDR1 and CDR2: SGHRS, YFSETQ. CDR3 loop: CASSLEGQGSSGYTF. CDR3 DNA: TGCGCCAGCAGCTTGGAGGGACAGGGGTCGTCTGGCTACACCTTC.

In this sample, this clonotype turned up many times. V is TRBV10-1 and J is TRBJ2-7; maybe TRBD2 (6 bases). V gave up 6 bases and J gave up 0 bases, with 21 bases separating them. The CDR3 has 17 amino acids. Germline V gene lookup returns CDR1 WNHNN and CDR2 SYGVQD (reference sequence). The CDR3, as DNA: TGCGCCAGCAGGGGGTCTGAGCGGGTATGGCCCTCCTACGAGCAGTACTTC. Residues: CASRGSERVWPSYEQYF.

This clonotype was picked up many times. This rearrangement joins TRBV20-1 to TRBJ1-3; D gene uncertain. Trimming removed 3 bases from V and 0 bases from J, with 6 bases in between. Per germline, CDR1 DFQATT and CDR2 SNEGSKA (reference sequence). The CDR3 contains 13 residues. The CDR3 spells CSASMDSGNTIYF. CDR3 sequence (DNA): TGCAGTGCTAGTATGGACTCTGGAAACACCATATATTTT.

This clonotype was seen many times. The chain carries TRBV5-1 and TRBJ2-3; possibly TRBD1 for D (5 bases). This CDR3 has 13 amino acids. CDR1 and CDR2 (germline): SGHRS, YFSETQ. The V end lost 6 bases, the J end lost 1 base, and 9 bases lay between the germline ends. The CDR3 nucleotides read TGCGCCAGCAACCCGACAGGCACAGATACGCAGTATTTT. Translation gives CASNPTGTDTQYF.

This clonotype occurred many times. This may be a read error: a much more frequent sequence differs by one nucleotide. The CDR3 DNA reads TGCAGCGTTGCCAAGGGGAACACTGAAGCTTTCTTT. This codes for CSVAKGNTEAFF. The chain joins TRBV29-1 to TRBJ1-1; D remains unclear. Trimming stripped 4 bases from V and 1 base from J, with 7 bases between. The CDR3 spans 12 residues. The germline CDR1 and CDR2 sequences are SQVTM and ANQGSEA. Looking up the rest from reference TRBV29-1 and TRBJ1-1 gives the full variable domain: SAVISQKPSRDICQRGTSLTIQCQVDSQVTMMFWYRQQPGQSLTLIATANQGSEATYESGFVIDKFPISRPNLTFSTLTVSNMSPEDSSIYLCSVAKGNTEAFFGQGTRLTVV.

The gene calls are TRBV5-1 and TRBJ1-4; TRBD1 matches 8 bases. This CDR3 spans 14 amino acids. J gave up 10 bases and V 4 bases, and 9 bases lay outside the gene matches. Germline CDR1 is SGHRS and CDR2 is YFSETQ. The CDR3 sequence is CASSKDRERLKLFF. The CDR3 coding sequence is TGCGCCAGCAGCAAGGACAGGGAGCGTCTAAAACTGTTTTTT.

This clonotype was detected ten times or more. The gene calls are TRBV7-9 and TRBJ2-7; TRBD2 matches at 10 bases. CDR1 is SEHNR, CDR2 FQNEAQ, per germline (reference sequence). There are 16 residues in the CDR3. The V segment lost 5 bases and the J segment 4 bases; nucleotides outside the gene matches: 11. The CDR3 bases are TGTGCCAGCAGCCAGAAGCGGGAGGGCGTCGCGTACGAGCAGTACTTC. Translating it yields CASSQKREGVAYEQYF.

This clonotype was recorded at least ten times. The rearrangement uses TRBV30 and TRBJ2-1, with 10 bases fitting TRBD2. V was pared by 8 bases and J by 6 bases, with 10 bases of the junction left unmatched. Germline CDR1 and CDR2: GTSNPN and SVGIG (reference sequence). The CDR3 runs to 14 residues. CDR3 protein: CAGSTSGNLNEQFF. DNA of the CDR3: TGTGCCGGGTCTACTAGCGGGAATCTCAATGAGCAGTTCTTC.

The table lists this clonotype with many counts. The chain couples TRBV5-4 to TRBJ2-1; D might be TRBD2 (6 bases). Germline V gene sequence: CDR1 SGHNT, CDR2 YYREEE (reference sequence). Trimming took 4 bases from V and 2 from J, leaving 16 bases between them. The CDR3 spans 16 residues. The CDR3 DNA follows: TGTGCCAGCAGCGGGGGTGGGGAGGCCCCCTACAATGAGCAGTTCTTC. Its protein product is CASSGGGEAPYNEQFF. Looking up the rest from reference TRBV5-4 and TRBJ2-1 gives the full variable domain: ETGVTQSPTHLIKTRGQQVTLRCSSQSGHNTVSWYQQALGQGPQFIFQYYREEENGRGNFPPRFSGLQFPNYSSELNVNALELDDSALYLCASSGGGEAPYNEQFFGPGTRLTVL.

This clonotype was seen repeatedly, ten times or more. The chain links TRBV20-1 to TRBJ2-1; the D gene is possibly TRBD1 (5 bases). CDR3 size: 14 residues. The germline V gene has CDR1 DFQATT and CDR2 SNEGSKA (reference sequence). The V and J ends lost 3 bases and 6 bases respectively, with 15 bases between them. The CDR3 region has the DNA TGCAGTGCTAGCCCCTCGTTTAGGGGCAATGAGCAGTTCTTC. This encodes CSASPSFRGNEQFF.

This clonotype was observed at least ten times. The J gene is TRBJ2-4, the V gene TRBV5-6, with D perhaps given as TRBD1 or TRBD2 (5 bases each). This CDR3 is built from 15 residues. V was pared by 4 bases and J by 0 bases, with 11 bases between. Germline V gene lookup returns CDR1 SGHDT and CDR2 YYEEEE. Here the CDR3 DNA reads TGTGCCAGCAGCCCGGGACCTATAGCCAAAAACATTCAGTACTTC. It is translated as CASSPGPIAKNIQYF. The whole variable domain, filled in from reference TRBV5-6 and TRBJ2-4, reads DAGVTQSPTHLIKTRGQQVTLRCSPKSGHDTVSWYQQALGQGPQFIFQYYEEEERQRGNFPDRFSGHQFPNYSSELNVNALLLGDSALYLCASSPGPIAKNIQYFGAGTRLSVL.

This clonotype appeared many times. V gene TRBV6-5 combines with J gene TRBJ2-7; 13 bases are shared with TRBD2. Germline V CDR1 and CDR2: MNHEY, SVGAGI. The trim removed 2 bases at V and 4 bases at J, leaving 11 bases unmatched. The CDR3 sequence is 18 residues long. The chain's CDR3 is CASSYRGGLAGVWYEQYF. DNA of the CDR3: TGTGCCAGCAGTTACCGCGGCGGACTAGCGGGAGTGTGGTACGAGCAGTACTTC.

There are many counts of this clonotype. V usage is TRBV5-1 and J usage is TRBJ2-3, with TRBD2 matching 12 bases. CDR1 is SGHRS, CDR2 YFSETQ, per germline. Germline trimming cut 4 bases from V and 4 bases from J; bases unmatched to any gene: 10. CDR3 length equals 17 residues. CDR3 DNA: TGCGCCAGCAGCGCCAACCTTCGACTAGCGGGAGCAGATACGCAGTATTTT. Its protein is CASSANLRLAGADTQYF.

This clonotype was detected ten times or more. This chain uses TRBV20-1 with TRBJ2-1, with D possibly TRBD1 on 5 matching bases. CDR1 DFQATT and CDR2 SNEGSKA come from the germline V gene (reference sequence). This CDR3 has 13 residues. V shed 6 bases and J shed 8 bases, with 17 bases lying between them. Here the CDR3 DNA reads TGCAGTGCCACTCGTGGGGCTGTCGATGAGCAGTTCTTC. Its protein is CSATRGAVDEQFF.

This clonotype was observed many times. The CDR3 DNA reads TGTGCCAGCAGTTTAGGAGGGGGCGACGATACGCAGTATTTT. Protein sequence: CASSLGGGDDTQYF. The chain couples TRBV12-3 or TRBV12-4 to TRBJ2-3; 7 nucleotides agree with TRBD1. With 1 base clipped from V and 6 bases from J, the junction kept 4 bases outside the gene matches. The CDR3 loop spans 14 amino acids.